The entry below describes one T cell receptor beta chain. What this receptor recognizes is not known. No base-level quality is on record; no much larger clone is a single base apart. The germline V gene specifies SGHRS as CDR1 and YFSETQ as CDR2. The CDR3, cysteine through phenylalanine, is 14 amino acids long. Only CDR3 DNA remains: 42 bases, in frame from the first base. The germline ends are 13 bases apart after V is trimmed by 3 bases and J by 7 bases. The record originates from a study of cytomegalovirus exposure and HLA in healthy donors (dated by TCRdb to about 2017). Background for the entire study: In an earlier analysis of several hundred of the donors, roughly 300 Gb of sequence data and approximately 120 million unique TCR beta sequences from approximately 180 million T cells were reported. About 280 gigabases of sequencing data and 70 million to 100 million unique TCR sequences made up an early release that covered under 750 HLA-typed donors. Both class I and class II loci were covered by HLA typing, at four-digit resolution. The study aimed to test whether cataloging public T cell receptors could reveal signatures of past pathogen exposure. The study profiled the T cell repertoires of approximately 700 subjects by immunosequencing and related them to cytomegalovirus serostatus. About 5 DR-DQ haplotypes were handled as single units for association and clustering, since linkage in the cohort was strong. Every repertoire in the discovery cohort had been generated on one and the same sequencing platform. The study combined high-throughput TCR immunosequencing, statistical association of individual TCRs with disease status, and machine learning to predict cytomegalovirus infection status. Besides the first cohort of 500 to 700 subjects, a separate validation cohort made up of around 120 different subjects was used. Typing coverage varied by locus: roughly 629-630 donors for A, B, C, DRB1 and DQB1; some 520 for DQA1; more than 600 for DPA1; 450 to 480 for DPB1. In a later analysis, previously published TCR beta repertoires from some 640 donors were re-analyzed and high-resolution HLA genotyping was added so that TCR occurrence patterns could be studied. A later genetic analysis took genome-wide SNP genotypes for about 55% of the 666 donors and used that subset as a discovery cohort. An earlier analysis of 587 of the donors used high-throughput TCR beta sequencing to judge whether each TCR beta V gene segment behaved as functional or pseudogenic. Of the approximately 370 genotyped donors, 75% to 85% were placed in the genetic ancestry cluster associated with self-reported Caucasian donors. Donor age, sex, ethnicity and CMV serostatus were collected together with the repertoire data. Among a few hundred genotyped donors of the cohort, an average of 235,054 unique TCR beta nucleotide sequences were sequenced per donor, roughly 18% of them non-productive. Rather than using new phenotypic data, the later analysis identified candidate immune exposures from TCR beta sequences and from how often those sequences occurred across donors.

The research as a whole found: Compared with the roughly 720-donor mean, donors in an Asian-associated ancestry cluster had fewer N-insertions in productive TCRs, according to a later genetic analysis. CMV serostatus was the only immune exposure information available for the cohort. A later analysis found that most CMV-associated TCR beta chains appeared HLA-restricted, with HLA associations seemingly driven largely by CMV exposure. Approximately 18 rarely observed V segments, including chromosome 9 orphons, were excluded from the earlier analysis of almost 600 of the donors because counts were too low. In a later analysis, HLA-associated TCR beta chains showed more clonal expansion and lower generation probabilities than non-associated chains that were equally common. When HLA alleles, especially DR and DQ, strongly co-occurred, TCR associations were difficult to assign to individual alleles. Linkage disequilibrium might explain the correlated functional status among segregating V segments, but an unknown experimental factor could not be ruled out. An association between a missense DCLRE1C variant and V-gene and J-gene trimming of TCR beta chains was found in a later genetic analysis and replicated in an independent cohort. The authors suggested that the approach could potentially be extended to other disease states and immunological phenotypes. Cytomegalovirus status was reported to be diagnosed by the classifier with high specificity and sensitivity in both the original and validation cohorts. The sequencing pipeline was judged likely to have produced a cluster of highly shared sequence variants as a technical artifact. In an earlier analysis of some 640 of the donors, most TCR beta V segments were observed in productive rearrangements about 87% or about 30% of the time, broadly matching IMGT annotations. A later analysis associated some 17,000 TCR beta sequences with specific HLA alleles at a false discovery rate of 0.05. Some IMGT-functional V segments, including TRBV6-2 and TRBV6-3, could not be told apart with the 87-base-pair reads, so those segments were excluded. Presence/absence analyses assumed roughly uniform sequencing depth across donors, an assumption that may not hold. The study listed approximately 150 TCR beta chains as associated with cytomegalovirus. A further reported finding was that TCR beta sequences accurately predicted the HLA-A and HLA-B alleles for most subjects in the first cohort. Three of the identified cytomegalovirus-associated TCR beta chains were confirmed in vitro to be specific for cytomegalovirus antigens. The cohort was sequenced for TCR beta chains only, and without alpha or paired-chain data the features that could be detected were limited. While some public TCRs were present in many individuals, most TCR sequences turned up only very rarely across donors. Several of the top co-occurrence clusters appeared to be linked to parvovirus B19, influenza, CMV and Epstein-Barr virus, according to a later analysis. Because HLA typing was unavailable for some donors at each locus, only the typed subset was used in association tests. According to a later analysis, TCR association rates differed among HLA loci, with DRB1 alleles showing the most associated TCRs and HLA-C alleles showing the fewest.

The library was produced with the immunoSEQ multiplex PCR assay. For the multiplex PCR, a mixture combining 60 forward primers for TCR Vbeta segments and 13 reverse primers for TCR Jbeta segments was used. The CDR3 region of rearranged TCR beta genes was amplified from genomic DNA by a multiplex PCR assay. On the Illumina HiSeq System, the amplified TCR beta libraries were sequenced as 87-base-pair reads. Regarding the original processing steps: A later analysis counted tens of millions of unique TCR beta chains across the 500 to 850 repertoires, and about 10 million of these chains were shared by at least two donors. To remove PCR and sequencing errors, raw reads were error-corrected and collapsed into unique sequences using a nearest-neighbor algorithm that merged closely related sequences. Alignment of CDR3 sequences to IMGT reference sequences was used to assign V, D and J gene segments. For a sequence to be retained, at least a six-nucleotide match to both a V gene segment and a J gene segment was required. Rearrangements were called productive when the CDR3 lacked stop codons and stayed in frame with V and J; all others were non-productive. CDR3 was defined by IMGT convention, running from the second conserved V-encoded cysteine to the conserved J-encoded phenylalanine. In an earlier analysis of around 540 of the donors, sequences lacking an unambiguous match to a single V gene segment were excluded. An earlier analysis of 587 of the donors classified V segments as functional when productive rearrangements were above 56.7% and as segregating when the standard deviation between donors was above 5%. A statistical classification framework was developed to diagnose cytomegalovirus status using the catalog of TCR beta chain sequences. In a later analysis, TCR nucleotide sequences were compared against IMGT/GENE-DB human TR gene sequences so that V and J genes could be assigned. Using the TCRdist pipeline, a later analysis assigned CDR3 sequences along with most-parsimonious VDJ recombination scenarios. In a later analysis, every TCR beta chain was defined by the combination of its CDR3 amino acid sequence and its V-gene family, and reads without a unique V-gene family were dropped. In a later analysis, around 650 highly shared, low-generation-probability nucleotide sequences were removed to address suspected cross-contamination and a sequencing artifact. For each public chain, a later analysis derived a clonal expansion index from normalized ranks of inferred template counts within each repertoire. A later analysis computed generation probabilities with a VDJ recombination model fitted to out-of-frame rearrangements, and checked the results against IGoR. In a later analysis, TCR-TCR, TCR-HLA and TCR-CMV co-occurrence was scored with hypergeometric tests, and a repertoire-size bias correction was applied to TCR pairs. To estimate false discovery rates, a later analysis permuted the HLA or CMV assignments 20 times. A later analysis grouped co-occurring TCRs with DBSCAN, adding TCRdist sequence similarity when clustering within HLA-allele-positive subsets. Co-occurrence clustering excluded repertoires with fewer than 30,000 or more than 120,000 public chains, plus five with anomalous nucleotide sharing. TCRdb's version of the immuneACCESS table is confined to in-frame rearrangements and falls short of the full clone set. An unresolved V gene accounts for under half of the shortfall where checked; the remainder is of unknown origin. The V and J calls and clone size come from that table; D and trimming were worked out from the DNA. The sample table holds 120,000 to 150,000 clones, of which about four fifths were seen once. The leading ten clones occupy around 3.1% of the sample.

The cohort comprised under 700 healthy bone marrow donors. All cohort members were sampled while nominally healthy, although unrecorded immune exposures were likely present. The donor tested CMV seronegative, placing the donor among the 352 seronegative members of the cohort. Every donor gave a peripheral blood sample, and the peripheral blood mononuclear cells from that sample were used for TCR beta sequencing. The Qiagen DNeasy Blood Extraction Kit was used to extract genomic DNA from the blood cell samples. The V and J genes are TRBV5-1 and TRBJ1-4; TRBD1 is a possible D gene, resting on 5 matching bases. Sample: PBMCs. The TCR originated in a female donor in good health and CMV-seronegative. The DNA is as follows: TGCGCCAGCAGCTCGGGGACGGAGGGTGAAAAACTGTTTTTT. Its protein product is CASSSGTEGEKLFF.